This T cell receptor (beta chain) emerged from a study of blood T cell repertoires in COVID-19. CDR3 length: 14 amino acids. Trimming removed 8 bases from V and 0 bases from J, with 10 bases in between. The germline V gene has CDR1 LNHDA and CDR2 SQIVND (reference sequence). The table came from immunoSEQ multiplex PCR; TCRdb's copy has only in-frame clones and leaves some out. The table has about 150,000 clones, more than 80% seen once. V usage is TRBV19 and J usage is TRBJ1-4; D not certain. Specimen: peripheral blood. This TCR was sampled from a man aged 65-85 years with acute or convalescent COVID-19. Here the CDR3 reads CASGEGATNEKLFF. The CDR3 DNA follows: TGTGCCAGTGGGGAGGGTGCAACTAATGAAAAACTGTTTTTT.